This T cell receptor beta chain was identified during a study of cytomegalovirus exposure and HLA in healthy donors. General observations from the study: The tendency of first-cohort TCR clusters to co-occur in the 110 or so validation repertoires emerged from a later analysis.

Here immunoSEQ multiplex PCR was the method, and the copy in TCRdb shows in-frame clones only, minus some. The table includes about 240,000 clones, 75% to 90% detected once. Per germline, CDR1 SGHTS and CDR2 YDEGEE. The trim removed 2 bases at V and 5 bases at J, leaving 5 bases unmatched. The CDR3 contains 14 residues. In regard to this clone: Antigen: not known.

The chain carries TRBV5-8 and TRBJ2-7, with 9 bases aligning to TRBD1. This clonotype was obtained from a woman aged 25-40 years in good health and CMV-seropositive. Input material: PBMCs. CDR3 sequence (DNA): TGTGCCAGCAGCTTACAGGGGGCGCGAAACGAGCAGTACTTC. Amino acid sequence: CASSLQGARNEQYF.